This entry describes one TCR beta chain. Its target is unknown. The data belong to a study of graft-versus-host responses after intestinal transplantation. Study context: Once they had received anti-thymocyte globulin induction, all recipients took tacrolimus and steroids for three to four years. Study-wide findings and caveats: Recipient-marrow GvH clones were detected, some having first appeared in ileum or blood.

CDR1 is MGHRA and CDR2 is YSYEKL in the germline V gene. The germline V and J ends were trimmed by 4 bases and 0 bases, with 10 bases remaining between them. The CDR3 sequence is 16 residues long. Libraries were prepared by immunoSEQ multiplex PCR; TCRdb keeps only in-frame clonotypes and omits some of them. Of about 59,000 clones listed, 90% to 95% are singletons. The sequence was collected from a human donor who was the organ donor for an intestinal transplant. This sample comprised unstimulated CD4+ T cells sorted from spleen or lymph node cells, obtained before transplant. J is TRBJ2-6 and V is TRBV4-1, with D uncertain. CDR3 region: CASSLTRGSGANVLTF. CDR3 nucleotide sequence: TGCGCCAGCAGCCTCACGAGAGGCTCTGGGGCCAACGTCCTGACTTTC.